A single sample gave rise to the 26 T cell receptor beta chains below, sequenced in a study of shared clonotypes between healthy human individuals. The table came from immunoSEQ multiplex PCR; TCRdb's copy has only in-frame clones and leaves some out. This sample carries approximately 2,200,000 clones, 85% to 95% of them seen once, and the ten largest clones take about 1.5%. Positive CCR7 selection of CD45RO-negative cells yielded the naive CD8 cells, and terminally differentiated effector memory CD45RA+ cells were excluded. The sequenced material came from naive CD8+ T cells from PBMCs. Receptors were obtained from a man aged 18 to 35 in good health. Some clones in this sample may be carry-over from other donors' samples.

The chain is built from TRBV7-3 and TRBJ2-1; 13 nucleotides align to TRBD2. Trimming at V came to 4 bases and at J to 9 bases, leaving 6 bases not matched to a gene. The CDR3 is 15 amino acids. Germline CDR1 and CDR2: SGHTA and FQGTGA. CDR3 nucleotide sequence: TGTGCCAGCAGCTATTCAGGACTAGCGGGAGTTGAGCAGTTCTTC. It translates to CASSYSGLAGVEQFF.

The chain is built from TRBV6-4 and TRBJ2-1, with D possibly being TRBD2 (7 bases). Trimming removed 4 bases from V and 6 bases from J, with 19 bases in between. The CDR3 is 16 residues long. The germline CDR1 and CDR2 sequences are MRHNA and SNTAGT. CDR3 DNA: TGTGCCAGCAGTGGTTGGGGGGGCTCCCTCTCCAATGAGCAGTTCTTC. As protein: CASSGWGGSLSNEQFF.

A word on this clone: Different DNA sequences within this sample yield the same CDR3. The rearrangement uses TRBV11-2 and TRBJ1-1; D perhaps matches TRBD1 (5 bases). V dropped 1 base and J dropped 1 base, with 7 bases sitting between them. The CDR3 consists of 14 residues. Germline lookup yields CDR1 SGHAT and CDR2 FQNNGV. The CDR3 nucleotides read TGTGCCAGCAGCTTAGCCGGGGGGAACACTGAAGCTTTCTTT. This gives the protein CASSLAGGNTEAFF.

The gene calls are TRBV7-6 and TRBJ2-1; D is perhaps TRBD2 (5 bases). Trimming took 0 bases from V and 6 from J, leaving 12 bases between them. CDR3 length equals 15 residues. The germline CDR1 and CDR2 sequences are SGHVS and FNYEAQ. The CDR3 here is CASSLAGESPNEQFF. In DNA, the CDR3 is TGTGCCAGCAGCTTAGCGGGAGAATCCCCCAATGAGCAGTTCTTC.

The CDR3 nucleotides are TGTGCCAGCAGTTTGGCAGGGGGGGGGCCCATAGCGGGACCTTACAATGAGCAGTTCTTC. Its translation is CASSLAGGGPIAGPYNEQFF. The chain carries TRBV27 and TRBJ2-1; TRBD2 is a possible D gene (8 bases). Trimming removed 3 bases at V and 4 bases at J, with 28 bases between. The CDR3 extends over 20 amino acids. CDR1 and CDR2 from the germline V gene are MNHEY and SMNVEV (reference sequence).

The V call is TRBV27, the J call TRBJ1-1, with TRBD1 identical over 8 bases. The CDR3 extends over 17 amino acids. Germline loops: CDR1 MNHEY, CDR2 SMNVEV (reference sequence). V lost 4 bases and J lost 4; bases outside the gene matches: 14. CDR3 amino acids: CASSSRAGGASPTEAFF. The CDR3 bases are TGTGCCAGCAGTTCCCGCGCAGGGGGCGCGTCCCCCACTGAAGCTTTCTTT.

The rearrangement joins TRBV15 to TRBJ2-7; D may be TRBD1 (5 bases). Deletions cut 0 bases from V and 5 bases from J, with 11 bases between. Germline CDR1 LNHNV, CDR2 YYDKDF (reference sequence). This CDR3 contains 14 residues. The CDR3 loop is CATSRDAGLDEQYF. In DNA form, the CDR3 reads TGTGCCACCAGCAGAGATGCAGGGTTAGACGAGCAGTACTTC.

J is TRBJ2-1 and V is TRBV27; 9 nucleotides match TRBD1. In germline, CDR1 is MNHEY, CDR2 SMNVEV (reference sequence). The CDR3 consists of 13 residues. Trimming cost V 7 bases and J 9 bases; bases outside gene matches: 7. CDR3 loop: CASTPGQGVEQFF. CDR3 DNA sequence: TGTGCCAGCACTCCGGGACAGGGTGTTGAGCAGTTCTTC.

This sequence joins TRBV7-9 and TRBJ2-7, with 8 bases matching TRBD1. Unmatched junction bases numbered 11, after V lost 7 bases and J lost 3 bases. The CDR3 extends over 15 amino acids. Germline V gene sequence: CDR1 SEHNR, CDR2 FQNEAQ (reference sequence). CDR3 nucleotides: TGTGCCAGCACCTACCTAGGACAGGGCAACTACGAGCAGTACTTC. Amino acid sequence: CASTYLGQGNYEQYF.

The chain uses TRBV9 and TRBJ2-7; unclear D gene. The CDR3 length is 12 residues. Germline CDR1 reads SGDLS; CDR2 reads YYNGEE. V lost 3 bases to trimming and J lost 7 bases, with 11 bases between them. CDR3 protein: CASSGPNSEQYF. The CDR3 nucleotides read TGTGCCAGCAGCGGCCCGAACAGTGAGCAGTACTTC.

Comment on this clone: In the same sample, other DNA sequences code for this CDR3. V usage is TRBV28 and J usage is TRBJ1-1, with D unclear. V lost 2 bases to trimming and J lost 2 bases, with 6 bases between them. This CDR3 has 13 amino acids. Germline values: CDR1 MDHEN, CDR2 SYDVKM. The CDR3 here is CASSLRGNTEAFF. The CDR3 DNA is TGTGCCAGCAGTTTACGAGGCAACACTGAAGCTTTCTTT.

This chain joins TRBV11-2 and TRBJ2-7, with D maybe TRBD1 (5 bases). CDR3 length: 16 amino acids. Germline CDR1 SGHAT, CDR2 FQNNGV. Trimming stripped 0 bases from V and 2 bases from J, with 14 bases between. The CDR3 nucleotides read TGTGCCAGCAGCTTAGAAGGACACACCGCCGCCTACGAGCAGTACTTC. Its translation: CASSLEGHTAAYEQYF.

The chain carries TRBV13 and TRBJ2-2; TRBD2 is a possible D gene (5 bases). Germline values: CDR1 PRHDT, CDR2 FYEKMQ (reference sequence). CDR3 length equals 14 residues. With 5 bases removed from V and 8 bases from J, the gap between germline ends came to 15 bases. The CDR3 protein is CASSQRTSEGELFF. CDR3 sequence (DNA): TGTGCCAGCAGCCAGCGGACTTCAGAAGGGGAGCTGTTTTTT.

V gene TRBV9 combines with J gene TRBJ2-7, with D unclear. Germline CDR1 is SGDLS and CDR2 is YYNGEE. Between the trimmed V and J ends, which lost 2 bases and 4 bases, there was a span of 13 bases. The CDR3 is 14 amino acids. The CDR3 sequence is CASSVSSRIYEQYF. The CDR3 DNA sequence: TGTGCCAGCAGCGTTAGTAGTCGGATTTACGAGCAGTACTTC. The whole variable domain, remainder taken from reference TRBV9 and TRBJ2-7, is DSGVTQTPKHLITATGQRVTLRCSPRSGDLSVYWYQQSLDQGLQFLIQYYNGEERAKGNILERFSAQQFPDLHSELNLSSLELGDSALYFCASSVSSRIYEQYFGPGTRLTVT.

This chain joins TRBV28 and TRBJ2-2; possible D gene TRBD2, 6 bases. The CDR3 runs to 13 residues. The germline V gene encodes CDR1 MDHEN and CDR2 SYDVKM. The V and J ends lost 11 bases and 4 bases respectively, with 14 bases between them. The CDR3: CAGRTGRTGELFF. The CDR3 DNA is TGTGCCGGGAGGACGGGTCGCACCGGGGAGCTGTTTTTT.

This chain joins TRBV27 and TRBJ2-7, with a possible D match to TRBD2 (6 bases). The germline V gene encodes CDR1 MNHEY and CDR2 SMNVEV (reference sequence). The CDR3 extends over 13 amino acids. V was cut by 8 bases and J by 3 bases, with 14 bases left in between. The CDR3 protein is CASGLEEGYEQYF. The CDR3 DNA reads TGTGCCAGCGGTCTAGAGGAGGGCTACGAGCAGTACTTC.

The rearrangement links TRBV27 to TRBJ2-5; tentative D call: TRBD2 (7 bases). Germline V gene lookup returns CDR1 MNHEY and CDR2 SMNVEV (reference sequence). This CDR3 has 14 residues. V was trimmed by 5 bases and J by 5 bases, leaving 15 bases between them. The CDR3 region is CASSGRGHVETQYF. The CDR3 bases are TGTGCCAGCAGTGGGCGGGGGCACGTGGAGACCCAGTACTTC.

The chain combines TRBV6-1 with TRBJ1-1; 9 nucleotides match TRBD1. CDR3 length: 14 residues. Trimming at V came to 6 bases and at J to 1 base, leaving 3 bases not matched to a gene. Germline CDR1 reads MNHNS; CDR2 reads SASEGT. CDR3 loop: CASRGTGWNTEAFF. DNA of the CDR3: TGTGCCAGCAGAGGGACAGGGTGGAACACTGAAGCTTTCTTT.

Here the CDR3 DNA reads TGTGCCAGTAGGTTTGGACGGAGAGAAGCTTTCTTT. Translating it yields CASRFGRREAFF. The genes are TRBV19 and TRBJ1-1, with no clear D. The CDR3 consists of 12 residues. From germline, CDR1 is LNHDA and CDR2 SQIVND (reference sequence). With 6 bases removed from V and 8 bases from J, the gap between germline ends came to 13 bases.

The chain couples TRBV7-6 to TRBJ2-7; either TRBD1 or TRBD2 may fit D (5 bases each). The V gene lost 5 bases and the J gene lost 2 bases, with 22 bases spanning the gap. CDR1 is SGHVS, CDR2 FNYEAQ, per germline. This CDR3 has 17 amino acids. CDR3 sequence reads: CASSPRQGRPFTYEQYF. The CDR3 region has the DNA TGTGCCAGCAGCCCCAGGCAGGGACGCCCCTTTACCTACGAGCAGTACTTC.

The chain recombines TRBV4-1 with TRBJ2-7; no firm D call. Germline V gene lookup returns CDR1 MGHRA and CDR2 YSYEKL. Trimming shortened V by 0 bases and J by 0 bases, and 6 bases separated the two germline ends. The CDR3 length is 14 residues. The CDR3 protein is CASSQDYGSYEQYF. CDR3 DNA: TGCGCCAGCAGCCAAGATTACGGCTCCTACGAGCAGTACTTC.

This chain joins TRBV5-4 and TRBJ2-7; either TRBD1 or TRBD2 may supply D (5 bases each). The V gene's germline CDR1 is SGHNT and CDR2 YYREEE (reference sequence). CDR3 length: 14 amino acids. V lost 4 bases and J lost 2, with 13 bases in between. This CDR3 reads CASSDRDRAYEQYF. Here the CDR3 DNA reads TGTGCCAGCAGCGACCGGGACCGCGCCTACGAGCAGTACTTC.

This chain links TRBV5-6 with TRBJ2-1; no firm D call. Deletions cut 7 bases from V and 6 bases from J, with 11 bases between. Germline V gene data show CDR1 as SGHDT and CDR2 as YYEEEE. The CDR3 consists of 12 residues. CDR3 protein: CASGRLGNEQFF. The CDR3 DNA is TGTGCCAGCGGCCGATTGGGCAATGAGCAGTTCTTC.

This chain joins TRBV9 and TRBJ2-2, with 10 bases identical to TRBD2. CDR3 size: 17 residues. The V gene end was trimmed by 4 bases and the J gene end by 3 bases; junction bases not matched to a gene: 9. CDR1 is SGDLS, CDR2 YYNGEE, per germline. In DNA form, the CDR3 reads TGTGCCAGCAGCCTCTTACTAGCGGGATTTGACACCGGGGAGCTGTTTTTT. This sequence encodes CASSLLLAGFDTGELFF.

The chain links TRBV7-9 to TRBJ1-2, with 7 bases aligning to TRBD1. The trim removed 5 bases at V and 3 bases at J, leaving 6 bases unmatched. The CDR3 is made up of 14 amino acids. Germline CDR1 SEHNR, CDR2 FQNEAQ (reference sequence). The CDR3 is CASSLRDRDYGYTF. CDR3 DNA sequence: TGTGCCAGCAGCCTCCGGGACAGAGACTATGGCTACACCTTC.

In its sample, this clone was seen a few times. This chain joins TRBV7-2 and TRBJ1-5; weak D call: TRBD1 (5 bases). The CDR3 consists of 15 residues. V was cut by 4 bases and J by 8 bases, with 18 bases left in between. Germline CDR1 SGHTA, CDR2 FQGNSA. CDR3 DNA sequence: TGTGCCAGCAGCTCGACGCCGGGACGGTTTAAGCCCCAGCATTTT. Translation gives CASSSTPGRFKPQHF.